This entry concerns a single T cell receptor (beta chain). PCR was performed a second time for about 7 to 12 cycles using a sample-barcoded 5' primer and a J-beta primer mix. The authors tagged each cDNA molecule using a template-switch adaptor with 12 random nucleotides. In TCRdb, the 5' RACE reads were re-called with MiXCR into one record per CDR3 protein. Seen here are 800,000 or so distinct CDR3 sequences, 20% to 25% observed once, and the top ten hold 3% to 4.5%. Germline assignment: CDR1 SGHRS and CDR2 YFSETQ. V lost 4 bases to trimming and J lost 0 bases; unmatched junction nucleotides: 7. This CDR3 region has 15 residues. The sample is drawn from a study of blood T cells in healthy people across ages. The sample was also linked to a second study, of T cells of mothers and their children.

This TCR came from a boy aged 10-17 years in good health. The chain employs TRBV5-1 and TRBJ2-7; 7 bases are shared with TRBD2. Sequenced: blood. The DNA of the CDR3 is TGCGCCAGCAGCCCTGGACTAGTGAGCTCCTACGAGCAGTACTTC. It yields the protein CASSPGLVSSYEQYF.